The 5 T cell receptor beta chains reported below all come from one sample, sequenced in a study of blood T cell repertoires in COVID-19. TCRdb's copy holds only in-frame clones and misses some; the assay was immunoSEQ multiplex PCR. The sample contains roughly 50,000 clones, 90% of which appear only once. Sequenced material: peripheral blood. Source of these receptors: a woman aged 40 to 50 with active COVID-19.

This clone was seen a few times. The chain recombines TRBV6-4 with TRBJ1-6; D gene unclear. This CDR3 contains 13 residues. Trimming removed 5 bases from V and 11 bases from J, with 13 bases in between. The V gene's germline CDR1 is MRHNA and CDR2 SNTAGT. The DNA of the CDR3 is TGTGCCAGCAGTAAGCAGGCAACGGCACCCCTCCACTTT. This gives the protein CASSKQATAPLHF.

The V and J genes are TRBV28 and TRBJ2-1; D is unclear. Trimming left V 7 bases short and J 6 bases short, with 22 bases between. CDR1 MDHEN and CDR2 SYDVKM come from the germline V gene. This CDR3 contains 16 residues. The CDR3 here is CASTENTAQKLNEQFF. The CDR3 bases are TGTGCCAGCACTGAGAATACCGCCCAAAAACTCAATGAGCAGTTCTTC.

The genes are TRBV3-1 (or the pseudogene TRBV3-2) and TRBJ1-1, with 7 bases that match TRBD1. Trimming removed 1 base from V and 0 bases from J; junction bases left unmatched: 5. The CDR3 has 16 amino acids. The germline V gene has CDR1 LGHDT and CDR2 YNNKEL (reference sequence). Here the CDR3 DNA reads TGTGCCAGCAGCCAAGCCCTGGGACAGATGAACACTGAAGCTTTCTTT. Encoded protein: CASSQALGQMNTEAFF.

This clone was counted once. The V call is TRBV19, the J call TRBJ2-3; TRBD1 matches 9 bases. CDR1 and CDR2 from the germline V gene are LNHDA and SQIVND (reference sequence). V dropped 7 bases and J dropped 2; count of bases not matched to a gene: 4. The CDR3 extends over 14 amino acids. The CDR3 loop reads CASTGTGNTDTQYF. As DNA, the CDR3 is TGTGCCAGTACCGGGACAGGGAACACAGATACGCAGTATTTT.

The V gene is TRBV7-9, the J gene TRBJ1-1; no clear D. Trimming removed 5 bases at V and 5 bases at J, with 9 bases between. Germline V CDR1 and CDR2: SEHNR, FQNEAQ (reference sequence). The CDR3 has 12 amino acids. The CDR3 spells CASSVGRTEAFF. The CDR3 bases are TGTGCCAGCAGCGTAGGGAGGACTGAAGCTTTCTTT.